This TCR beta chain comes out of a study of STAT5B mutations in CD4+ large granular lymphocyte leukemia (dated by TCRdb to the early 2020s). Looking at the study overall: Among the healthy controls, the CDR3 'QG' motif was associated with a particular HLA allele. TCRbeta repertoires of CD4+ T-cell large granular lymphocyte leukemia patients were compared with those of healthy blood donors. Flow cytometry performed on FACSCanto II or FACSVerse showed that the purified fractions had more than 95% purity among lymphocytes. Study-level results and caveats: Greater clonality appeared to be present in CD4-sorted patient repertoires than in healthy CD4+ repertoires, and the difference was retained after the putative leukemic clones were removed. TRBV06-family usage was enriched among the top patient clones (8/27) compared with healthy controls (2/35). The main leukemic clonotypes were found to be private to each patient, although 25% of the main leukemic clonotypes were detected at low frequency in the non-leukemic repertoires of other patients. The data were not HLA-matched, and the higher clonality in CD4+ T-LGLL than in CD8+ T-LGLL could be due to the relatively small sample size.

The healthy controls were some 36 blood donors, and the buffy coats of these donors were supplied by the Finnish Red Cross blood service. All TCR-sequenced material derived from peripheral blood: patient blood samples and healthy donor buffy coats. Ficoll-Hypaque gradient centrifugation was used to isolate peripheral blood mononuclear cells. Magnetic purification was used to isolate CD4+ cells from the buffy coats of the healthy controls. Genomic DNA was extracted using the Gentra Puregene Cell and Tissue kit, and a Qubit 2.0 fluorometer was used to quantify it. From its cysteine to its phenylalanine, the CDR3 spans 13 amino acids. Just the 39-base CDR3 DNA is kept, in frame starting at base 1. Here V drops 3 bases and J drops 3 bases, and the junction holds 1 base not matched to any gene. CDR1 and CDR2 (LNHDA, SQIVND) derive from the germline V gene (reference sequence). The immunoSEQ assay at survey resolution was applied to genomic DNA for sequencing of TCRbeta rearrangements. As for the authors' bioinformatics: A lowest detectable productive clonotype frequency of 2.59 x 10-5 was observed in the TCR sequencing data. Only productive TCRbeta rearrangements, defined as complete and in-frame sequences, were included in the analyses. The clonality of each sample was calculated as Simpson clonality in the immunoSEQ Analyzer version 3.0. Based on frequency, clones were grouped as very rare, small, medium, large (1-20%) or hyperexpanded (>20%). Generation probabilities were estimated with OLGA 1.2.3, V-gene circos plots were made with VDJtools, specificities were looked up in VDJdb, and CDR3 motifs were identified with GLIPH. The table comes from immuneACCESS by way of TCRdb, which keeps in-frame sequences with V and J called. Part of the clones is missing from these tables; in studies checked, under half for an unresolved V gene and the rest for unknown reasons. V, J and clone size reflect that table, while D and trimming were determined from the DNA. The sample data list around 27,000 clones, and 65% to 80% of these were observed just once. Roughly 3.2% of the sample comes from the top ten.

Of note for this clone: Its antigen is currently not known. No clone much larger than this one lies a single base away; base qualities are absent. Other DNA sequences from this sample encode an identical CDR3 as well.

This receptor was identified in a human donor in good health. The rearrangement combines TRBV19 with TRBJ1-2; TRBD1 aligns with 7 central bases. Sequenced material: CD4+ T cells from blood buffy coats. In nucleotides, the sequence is TGTGCCAGTAGTATCGACAGGGACTATGGCTACACCTTC. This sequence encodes CASSIDRDYGYTF.